This record covers a single TCR beta chain. The sample comes from a study of CD8 T cells in Susac syndrome. The RNA input was roughly 0.45 to 1 ug, and it was reverse transcribed with random hexamers. immunoSEQ multiplex PCR amplified TCR beta CDR3 across 54 Vbeta, 13 Jbeta. TCRdb independently ran MiXCR on the immunoSEQ multiplex PCR reads; one entry per CDR3 protein. This table holds 150,000 to 200,000 distinct CDR3 sequences, about 95% found once. The sequenced sample was CD4+ T cells from PBMCs. The TCR comes from a human donor in good health.

CDR3 protein: CASSPGGQKETQYF. The CDR3 DNA sequence: TGTGCCAGCAGTCCCGGGGGACAGAAAGAGACCCAGTACTTC. This chain links TRBV28 with TRBJ2-5, with D possibly being TRBD1 (7 bases). Trimming left V 5 bases short and J 3 bases short, with 13 bases between. CDR3 length: 14 residues. CDR1 is MDHEN, CDR2 SYDVKM, per germline.